The clone carrying this TCR beta chain was counted a few times. Germline V gives CDR1 SGHRS, CDR2 YFSETQ. V shed 3 bases, J shed 5 bases, and the junction held 8 bases outside the gene matches. The CDR3 is 15 residues long. These data originate in a study of blood T cell repertoires in COVID-19. Study overall: Sites across the United States, Italy and Spain contributed samples from acute and convalescent COVID-19. In each case, the material was cDNA or gDNA derived from T cells, B-cell-depleted T cells, or PBMCs.

Original analysis: Researchers report that nucleated cell counts were estimated from reference gene primer amplification. The protocol was immunoSEQ multiplex PCR, while the TCRdb copy is restricted to in-frame clones and leaves out a portion. That table is the source of V, J and clone size, and D and trimming were worked out from the DNA. The data show 70,000 to 100,000 clones, with approximately 86% seen just once and 1.2% held by the top ten. The V and J genes are TRBV5-1 and TRBJ2-3, with TRBD1 matching over 8 bases. The receptor was isolated from an elderly man with active or convalescent COVID-19. The sample taken for sequencing was peripheral blood. The CDR3 is CASSSQGARGDTQYF. The CDR3 nucleotides read TGCGCCAGCAGCTCCCAGGGGGCGCGTGGAGATACGCAGTATTTT.